This entry lists 24 T cell receptor beta chains sequenced from one sample in a study of post-analysis software for immune sequencing data. General study points: When patients were compared with controls, 4 or 5 TRBV segments were more frequent, TRBV5-6, TRBV5-1 and TRBV20-1 among them.

No cognate antigen is known for these TCRs. Built from TCR beta cDNA, the libraries had unique molecular identifiers in them. TCRdb redid the calling of the PCR reads with MiXCR, one entry per CDR3 protein. The table records 600,000 to 700,000 distinct CDR3 sequences, roughly three fifths of them present only once. The source material was blood. The source of these receptors is a girl aged 2 to 9 with multiple sclerosis.

This chain joins TRBV7-9 and TRBJ1-2; no clear D. CDR1 is SEHNR and CDR2 is FQNEAQ in the germline V gene (reference sequence). The V gene lost 5 bases and the J gene lost 0 bases, with 13 bases spanning the gap. This CDR3 comprises 15 residues. CDR3 sequence reads: CASSAASGANYGYTF. For the CDR3, the DNA is TGTGCCAGCAGCGCAGCATCGGGAGCTAACTATGGCTACACCTTC.

The chain carries TRBV5-1 and TRBJ1-1, with a possible D match to TRBD1 (5 bases). The CDR3 contains 14 residues. Trimming took off 4 bases at V and 1 base at J, with 11 bases between the two ends. CDR1 SGHRS and CDR2 YFSETQ come from the germline V gene. This CDR3 is CASSRFGGNTEAFF. CDR3 nucleotides: TGCGCCAGCAGCCGGTTCGGGGGGAACACTGAAGCTTTCTTT.

The chain couples TRBV12-3 or TRBV12-4 to TRBJ1-2; D not resolved. The CDR3 has 13 residues. V was cut by 1 base and J by 7 bases, with 10 bases left in between. CDR3 in amino acids: CASSLEAGFGYTF. In DNA, the CDR3 is TGTGCCAGCAGTTTAGAGGCAGGTTTTGGCTACACCTTC.

The chain has TRBV20-1 and TRBJ2-5, with D unresolved. The J call may be in error: the DNA end matches TRBJ2-7 better. Germline V gives CDR1 DFQATT, CDR2 SNEGSKA (reference sequence). The CDR3 covers 12 residues. CDR3 DNA sequence: TGCAGTGCTAGAGCCACTCCTTACGAGCAGTACTTC. This codes for CSARATPYEQYF.

This clonotype showed up just a few times. V gene TRBV2 combines with J gene TRBJ2-7; D is perhaps TRBD1 or TRBD2 (7 bases each). Germline V lookup: CDR1 SNHLY, CDR2 FYNNEI. Trimming removed 7 bases from V and 3 bases from J, with 25 bases in between. There are 17 residues in the CDR3. CDR3 coding DNA: TGTGCCAGCAAGAAGAGCGGGGTCCCAGGGGGAAGCTACGAGCAGTACTTC. It is translated as CASKKSGVPGGSYEQYF.

This clonotype was seen just once. This rearrangement joins TRBV12-3 or TRBV12-4 to TRBJ2-1; 9 positions agree with TRBD2. Trimming removed 6 bases from V and 5 bases from J; junction bases left unmatched: 8. The CDR3 has 15 amino acids. This chain's CDR3 is CASRLGTSRDNEQFF. The CDR3 coding sequence is TGTGCCAGCAGACTAGGGACTAGCAGAGACAATGAGCAGTTCTTC.

This clonotype appeared a few times. This sequence joins TRBV4-2 and TRBJ2-4; D ambiguous. The germline V and J ends were trimmed by 3 bases and 5 bases, with 8 bases remaining between them. Per germline, CDR1 LGHNA and CDR2 YNFKEQ. The CDR3 covers 13 residues. The CDR3 DNA sequence: TGTGCCAGCAGCCAGGATCAGGAAAACATTCAGTACTTC. Translation: CASSQDQENIQYF.

The chain uses TRBV21-1 and TRBJ1-5; the table names TRBD1, a call not compared with the DNA. TRBV21-1 counts as a pseudogene. The CDR3 contains 15 residues. CDR3 sequence reads: CASHWDRVCNQPQHF. CDR3 DNA: TGTGCCAGTCACTGGGACAGGGTGTGCAATCAGCCCCAGCATTTT.

The J gene is TRBJ2-7, the V gene TRBV12-5, with TRBD1 matching 9 bases. This CDR3 has 17 residues. The V and J ends lost 1 base and 4 bases, in that order; junction bases with no gene match: 11. Germline loops: CDR1 LGHNT, CDR2 FRNRAP. CDR3 amino acids: CASGLAFNSGQGYEQYF. CDR3 sequence (DNA): TGTGCTAGTGGTTTGGCATTTAATTCGGGACAGGGTTACGAGCAGTACTTC.

In this sample, this clonotype turned up a few times. The chain employs TRBV6-2 or TRBV6-3 and TRBJ1-5, with 8 bases that match TRBD1. The CDR3 covers 15 residues. CDR1 is MNHEY and CDR2 is SVGEGT in the germline V gene. V dropped 6 bases and J dropped 4; count of bases not matched to a gene: 8. For the CDR3, the DNA is TGTGCCAGCAGCCCCCAGGGGGCCCTTAATCAGCCCCAGCATTTT. It codes for CASSPQGALNQPQHF.

V and J are TRBV20-1 and TRBJ1-4, with TRBD1 as a possible D gene (5 bases). The CDR3 is 16 amino acids. Germline V gene lookup returns CDR1 DFQATT and CDR2 SNEGSKA (reference sequence). Deletions cut 1 base from V and 1 base from J, with 13 bases between. Here the CDR3 DNA reads TGCAGTGCTAGAGTTGAGGGGATAAAAACTAATGAAAAACTGTTTTTT. It codes for CSARVEGIKTNEKLFF.

This chain joins TRBV7-2 and TRBJ2-3, with D perhaps TRBD1 or TRBD2 (6 bases each). CDR1 and CDR2 from the germline V gene are SGHTA and FQGNSA. The CDR3 contains 16 residues. V lost 1 base and J 2 bases, leaving 13 bases between the germline ends. The CDR3 DNA follows: TGTGCCAGCAGCTTAGGGGGGCGGGGAAACACAGATACGCAGTATTTT. Translated: CASSLGGRGNTDTQYF.

The genes are TRBV20-1 and TRBJ2-1; D remains ambiguous. From germline, CDR1 is DFQATT and CDR2 SNEGSKA (reference sequence). V was cut by 7 bases and J by 0 bases, with 16 bases left in between. The CDR3 spans 15 residues. The CDR3 sequence is CSVPTRTDSYNEQFF. The CDR3 DNA reads as TGCAGTGTCCCGACCCGGACGGACTCCTACAATGAGCAGTTCTTC.

This clonotype came up a few times. The gene calls are TRBV27 and TRBJ2-7; TRBD1 might be the D (6 bases). The DNA end is more similar to TRBJ2-5, so the J call may be wrong. Germline-derived CDR1 and CDR2 are MNHEY and SMNVEV (reference sequence). The CDR3 is made up of 14 amino acids. The CDR3 coding sequence is TGTGCCAGCAGTTTCCAGGGGATGGCGGAGACCCAGTACTTC. This translates into CASSFQGMAETQYF.

V and J are TRBV7-2 and TRBJ2-5; a weak D match, TRBD2 (5 bases). The CDR3 is 15 amino acids. The V and J ends lost 5 bases and 1 base respectively, with 14 bases between them. Germline-derived CDR1 and CDR2 are SGHTA and FQGNSA. This CDR3 reads CASSPVPAGQETQYF. The CDR3 DNA sequence: TGTGCCAGCAGCCCCGTCCCCGCGGGCCAAGAGACCCAGTACTTC.

The rearrangement links TRBV7-2 to TRBJ2-1; unclear D gene. The CDR3 is 13 amino acids. Trimming removed 6 bases at V and 8 bases at J, with 14 bases between. Germline V gene lookup returns CDR1 SGHTA and CDR2 FQGNSA. This chain's CDR3 is CASRVGFSYEQFF. The CDR3 nucleotides read TGTGCCAGCAGAGTGGGTTTCTCGTATGAGCAGTTCTTC.

The genes are TRBV6-5 and TRBJ2-5, with TRBD1 identical over 10 bases. Near its end, the DNA agrees better with TRBJ2-7, so the J call may be wrong. The CDR3 spans 13 residues. Germline lookup yields CDR1 MNHEY and CDR2 SVGAGI. The CDR3 protein is CASSLRDRGEQYF. The CDR3 nucleotides are TGTGCCAGCAGCCTCCGGGACAGGGGCGAGCAGTACTTC.

The J gene is TRBJ1-1, the V gene TRBV7-9; no clear D gene. The CDR3 totals 14 residues. Germline loops: CDR1 SEHNR, CDR2 FQNEAQ (reference sequence). V dropped 3 bases and J dropped 0 bases, with 8 bases sitting between them. CDR3 sequence (DNA): TGTGCCAGCAGCTTGGCGGCCATGAACACTGAAGCTTTCTTT. Amino acid sequence: CASSLAAMNTEAFF.

This chain connects TRBV10-3 to TRBJ2-1; D assignment may be TRBD1 or TRBD2 (7 bases each). The V end lost 2 bases, the J end lost 8 bases, and 25 bases lay between the germline ends. The CDR3 is 18 amino acids. From germline, CDR1 is ENHRY and CDR2 SYGVKD. The CDR3 DNA reads TGTGCCATCAGTGAGAACAGTCCGCACTCGACAGGGAGGGATGAGCAGTTCTTC. Translating gives CAISENSPHSTGRDEQFF.

CDR3 residues: CASSLSKQLAGYNEQFF. CDR3 DNA sequence: TGTGCCAGCAGTTTATCGAAACAGCTAGCTGGTTACAATGAGCAGTTCTTC. The V and J genes are TRBV27 and TRBJ2-1; possibly TRBD2 for D (5 bases). The CDR3 extends over 17 amino acids. Germline CDR1 is MNHEY and CDR2 is SMNVEV (reference sequence). Between the trimmed V and J ends, which lost 0 bases and 4 bases, there was a span of 16 bases.

This chain links TRBV12-3 or TRBV12-4 with TRBJ2-4; perhaps TRBD1 as D (5 bases). With 2 bases removed from V and 7 bases from J, the gap between germline ends came to 9 bases. The CDR3 is made up of 13 amino acids. CDR3 DNA sequence: TGTGCCAGCAGTTTAAACAGGTGGAACATTCAGTACTTC. It codes for CASSLNRWNIQYF.

The chain couples TRBV7-2 to TRBJ2-1; D possibly corresponds to TRBD2 (6 bases). The CDR3 totals 15 residues. Trimming took off 3 bases at V and 3 bases at J, with 12 bases between the two ends. The germline V gene encodes CDR1 SGHTA and CDR2 FQGNSA. CDR3 region: CASSLRGGNYNEQFF. The DNA for the CDR3 is TGTGCCAGCAGCTTGAGGGGCGGGAACTACAATGAGCAGTTCTTC.

V gene TRBV7-2 combines with J gene TRBJ2-1, with a weak D call TRBD1 (5 bases). V was cut by 5 bases and J by 7 bases, with 12 bases left in between. Germline V CDR1 and CDR2: SGHTA, FQGNSA. The CDR3 totals 13 residues. The CDR3 DNA sequence: TGTGCCAGCAGCCGCCCGACAGTTAATGAGCAGTTCTTC. This gives the protein CASSRPTVNEQFF. The full variable domain, its missing parts supplied by reference TRBV7-2 and TRBJ2-1, is GAGVSQSPSNKVTEKGKDVELRCDPISGHTALYWYRQSLGQGLEFLIYFQGNSAPDKSGLPSDRFSAERTGGSVSTLTIQRTQQEDSAVYLCASSRPTVNEQFFGPGTRLTVL.

The rearrangement uses TRBV29-1 and TRBJ2-3, with D tentatively TRBD1 or TRBD2 (5 bases each). This CDR3 contains 16 residues. V was clipped by 1 base and J by 2 bases, with 16 bases between them. Germline V CDR1 and CDR2: SQVTM, ANQGSEA. The CDR3, as DNA: TGCAGCGTTGAAGGGTTTCCGGGGACCCTCACAGATACGCAGTATTTT. As protein: CSVEGFPGTLTDTQYF.